This T cell receptor (beta chain) is drawn from a study of T cell responses to AZD1222 COVID-19 vaccine. Study-level results: There were mostly white British donors and more females than males, and clonal diversity was possibly underestimated. Recipients of two AZD1222 doses showed rising Spike-specific TCR breadth and depth. With dominance at 160-218 and 743-854, vaccine-associated CD4 TCRs spanned spike. Reports indicate that nearly half of spike-specific TCRs are directed at unmutated variant regions.

This clone was seen just once. As yet, its antigen is unknown. This table comes from immunoSEQ multiplex PCR, and its TCRdb copy is limited to in-frame clones, with some not included. This sample has around 120,000 clones, with about nine tenths found just once. This CDR3 spans 15 amino acids. CDR1 SGHTA and CDR2 FQGNSA come from the germline V gene. V was shortened by 5 bases and J by 7 bases, with 15 bases between the two germline ends. This receptor was taken from an adult who received the AZD1222 COVID-19 vaccine. Sequenced here: peripheral blood, sampled 28 days after the second AZD1222 dose. This chain uses TRBV7-2 with TRBJ1-6; the D gene is possibly TRBD1 (6 bases). The CDR3 is CASSRGGLRNSPLHF. CDR3 coding DNA: TGTGCCAGCAGCAGGGGGGGGCTTAGGAATTCACCCCTCCACTTT.